The present T cell receptor (beta chain) was sequenced within a study of blood T cell repertoires in COVID-19. The CDR3 contains 15 residues. The germline CDR1 and CDR2 sequences are MNHEY and SVGAGI. The trim removed 6 bases at V and 1 base at J, leaving 5 bases unmatched. Method: immunoSEQ multiplex PCR; TCRdb's copy keeps in-frame clones and lacks some. The sample has 180,000 or so clones, 70% to 90% seen once. The sequence was collected from a man in his 60s with acute or convalescent COVID-19. The sequenced material came from peripheral blood. The chain joins TRBV6-5 to TRBJ2-1, with 8 bases aligning to TRBD1. The CDR3 spells CASSLTGGSYNEQFF. The CDR3 region has the DNA TGTGCCAGCAGCCTCACAGGGGGGTCCTACAATGAGCAGTTCTTC.